This entry concerns a single TCR beta chain. Germline V CDR1 and CDR2: LNHDA, SQIVND (reference sequence). CDR3 length: 13 amino acids. V lost 3 bases and J 3 bases, leaving 8 bases between the germline ends. This specimen belongs to a study of T cell changes during pregnancy in multiple sclerosis. Only in-frame clones appear in the TCRdb table, and some are missing; sequencing was by immunoSEQ multiplex PCR. The table lists fewer than 60,000 clones, over 80% of them singletons. The sample in question was CD8+ T cells from peripheral blood mononuclear cells, obtained after pregnancy. The TCR sequence derives from a female donor with multiple sclerosis, enrolled in a pregnancy study. The chain links TRBV19 to TRBJ2-5; D might be TRBD1 (5 bases). DNA of the CDR3: TGTGCCAGTAGTATCGACAGCGAAGAGACCCAGTACTTC. It specifies CASSIDSEETQYF.